This TCR beta chain was captured in a study of blood T cell repertoires in COVID-19. For the study at large: PBMCs, B-cell-depleted T cells, or T cells were the source of the cDNA or gDNA that made up the material.

This clone was recorded once. Germline CDR1 KGHSH, CDR2 LQKENI. The CDR3 totals 14 residues. V lost 2 bases and J lost 6, with 11 bases in between. As handled by the study authors: Amplification from reference gene primers served as the basis for estimated nucleated cell counts. This table comes from immunoSEQ multiplex PCR, and its TCRdb copy is limited to in-frame clones, with some not included. V, J and clone size derive from that table, while D and trimming were established from the DNA sequence. The data hold about 200,000 clones, with around 86% observed a single time. The sequence was obtained from a man between 60 and 75 years old who had recovered from COVID-19. The chain couples TRBV18 to TRBJ2-1, with D possibly being TRBD1 (6 bases). Sequencing used peripheral blood. In DNA, the CDR3 is TGTGCCAGCTCACCAAAGACAGGAGTCAATGAGCAGTTCTTC. This codes for CASSPKTGVNEQFF.